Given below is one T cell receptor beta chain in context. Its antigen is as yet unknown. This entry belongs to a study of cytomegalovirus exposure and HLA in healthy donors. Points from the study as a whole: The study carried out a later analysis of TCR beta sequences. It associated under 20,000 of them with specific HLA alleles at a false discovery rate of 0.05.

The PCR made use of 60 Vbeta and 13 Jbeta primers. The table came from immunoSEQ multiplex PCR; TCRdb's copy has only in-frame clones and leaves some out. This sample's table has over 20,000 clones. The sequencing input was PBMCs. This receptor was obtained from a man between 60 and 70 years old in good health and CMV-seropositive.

The CDR3 coding sequence is TGTGCCTGGACCCCCGGGGACTTCTCTGGAAACACCATATATTTT. Translated: CAWTPGDFSGNTIYF. V and J are TRBV30 and TRBJ1-3, with a possible D match to TRBD1 (5 bases). Germline assignment: CDR1 GTSNPN and CDR2 SVGIG (reference sequence). Trimming removed 4 bases at V and 0 bases at J, with 13 bases between. This CDR3 spans 15 amino acids.